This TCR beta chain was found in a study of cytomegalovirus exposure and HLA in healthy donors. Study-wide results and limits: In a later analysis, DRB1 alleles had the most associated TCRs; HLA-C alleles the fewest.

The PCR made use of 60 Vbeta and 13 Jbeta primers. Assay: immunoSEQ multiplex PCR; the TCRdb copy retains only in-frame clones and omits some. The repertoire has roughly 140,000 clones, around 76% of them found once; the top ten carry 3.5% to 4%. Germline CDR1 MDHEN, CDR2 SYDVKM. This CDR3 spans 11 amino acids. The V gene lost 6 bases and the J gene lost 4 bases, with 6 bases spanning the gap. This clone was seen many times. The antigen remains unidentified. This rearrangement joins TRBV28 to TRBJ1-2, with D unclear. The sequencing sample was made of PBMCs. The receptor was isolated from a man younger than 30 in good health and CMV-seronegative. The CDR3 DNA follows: TGTGCCAGCAGAGAGATCTATGGCTACACCTTC. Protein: CASREIYGYTF.